The 31 T cell receptor beta chains presented below share a single source sample, sequenced in a study of Graves' ophthalmopathy and Graves' hyperthyroidism. RNA transcripts were the source from which TCR beta CDR3 regions were amplified. Investigators did first-round RT-PCR with HTBI primers, then second-round multiplex PCR. Via MiXCR, TCRdb re-called the multiplex PCR reads, giving one row per CDR3 protein. The profile shows 500,000 to 700,000 distinct CDR3 sequences, about a fifth of them singletons. The specimen sequenced was peripheral blood. These TCRs come from a woman aged 18-29 years with stable Graves' hyperthyroidism. Some clones in this sample may be carry-over from other donors' samples.

This clonotype was detected ten times or more. The chain links TRBV20-1 to TRBJ1-2, with D tentatively TRBD1 (5 bases). This CDR3 contains 14 residues. Germline CDR1 DFQATT, CDR2 SNEGSKA (reference sequence). V was pared by 0 bases and J by 5 bases, with 13 bases between. The CDR3 DNA reads TGCAGTGCTAGAGATCAGACAGCAGGATATGGCTACACCTTC. It yields the protein CSARDQTAGYGYTF.

Many counts were recorded for this clonotype. This chain links TRBV7-2 with TRBJ1-6; D possibly corresponds to TRBD1 (6 bases). The CDR3 is 14 amino acids. Trimming took 5 bases from V and 8 from J, leaving 13 bases between them. The germline CDR1 and CDR2 sequences are SGHTA and FQGNSA. Here the CDR3 DNA reads TGTGCCAGCAGCCTTGGGGGGCTGTATTCACCCCTCCACTTT. It specifies CASSLGGLYSPLHF.

The chain is built from TRBV12-3 or TRBV12-4 and TRBJ1-6; D is unclear. With 6 bases removed from V and 0 bases from J, the gap between germline ends came to 9 bases. This CDR3 has 15 amino acids. The CDR3 protein is CASRRESSYNSPLHF. The CDR3 DNA reads as TGTGCCAGCAGACGGGAGAGCTCCTATAATTCACCCCTCCACTTT.

This clonotype was counted many times. The V gene is TRBV29-1, the J gene TRBJ1-1, with no clear D. CDR1 and CDR2 from the germline V gene are SQVTM and ANQGSEA. The CDR3 spans 13 residues. The V end was cut by 2 bases, the J end by 0 bases, with 7 bases between. The CDR3 sequence is CSVERAMNTEAFF. The CDR3 bases are TGCAGCGTTGAAAGGGCCATGAACACTGAAGCTTTCTTT.

This clonotype was counted many times. The V gene is TRBV7-9, the J gene TRBJ2-7, with TRBD1 identical over 7 bases. V lost 5 bases and J lost 2; bases outside the gene matches: 9. The germline gives CDR1 SEHNR, CDR2 FQNEAQ (reference sequence). The CDR3 length is 15 residues. CDR3 coding DNA: TGTGCCAGCAGCATTCTACGGGACAGTACCTACGAGCAGTACTTC. Translation gives CASSILRDSTYEQYF.

This clonotype was observed many times. The CDR3 reads CASSKDSVYGYTF. CDR3 bases: TGTGCCAGCAGCAAGGACTCAGTCTATGGCTACACCTTC. V and J are TRBV5-6 and TRBJ1-2; no clear D. Trimming removed 4 bases at V and 4 bases at J, with 11 bases between. Germline V CDR1 and CDR2: SGHDT, YYEEEE. The CDR3 loop spans 13 amino acids.

This clonotype was observed a handful of times. The rearrangement joins TRBV4-1 to TRBJ1-2; D is unclear. This CDR3 has 16 residues. Per the germline V gene, CDR1 is MGHRA and CDR2 is YSYEKL. The ends were cut back, 0 bases at V and 0 bases at J, with 11 bases in the middle. DNA for the CDR3: TGCGCCAGCAGCCAAGAAGGCGGCAGCTCTAACTATGGCTACACCTTC. Its translation: CASSQEGGSSNYGYTF.

The table lists this clonotype with a few counts. The gene calls are TRBV20-1 and TRBJ1-2; D may be TRBD1 (5 bases). The V end was cut by 0 bases, the J end by 3 bases, with 11 bases between. Germline loops: CDR1 DFQATT, CDR2 SNEGSKA (reference sequence). This CDR3 is built from 14 residues. CDR3 coding DNA: TGCAGTGCTAGAGATGTCCCGGGGGACTATGGCTACACCTTC. It encodes CSARDVPGDYGYTF.

The table lists this clonotype with a few counts. This rearrangement joins TRBV7-9 to TRBJ2-5; possibly TRBD1 for D (6 bases). The V gene lost 8 bases and the J gene lost 4 bases, with 14 bases spanning the gap. Germline CDR1 is SEHNR and CDR2 is FQNEAQ (reference sequence). The CDR3 spans 13 residues. The CDR3 bases are TGTGCCAGCGGCAGCACAGGGCGAGAGACCCAGTACTTC. It translates to CASGSTGRETQYF.

This clonotype appeared many times. This chain links TRBV5-4 with TRBJ2-7, with a tentative D call TRBD2 (7 bases). Germline loops: CDR1 SGHNT, CDR2 YYREEE (reference sequence). The CDR3 length is 13 residues. Trimming removed 5 bases from V and 9 bases from J, with 18 bases in between. CDR3 bases: TGTGCCAGCAGTGCAGGGGCGCCGGGGGGGCAGTACTTC. This codes for CASSAGAPGGQYF.

This clonotype turned up a few times. The rearrangement joins TRBV12-3 or TRBV12-4 to TRBJ2-7; TRBD1 matches at 8 bases. Trimming at V came to 4 bases and at J to 5 bases, leaving 4 bases not matched to a gene. The CDR3 is 13 amino acids. In nucleotides, the CDR3 is TGTGCCAGCAGTTCCAGGGGGCACGACGAGCAGTACTTC. It encodes CASSSRGHDEQYF.

This clonotype was counted many times. The V and J genes are TRBV3-1 and TRBJ1-5; tentative D call: TRBD1 (5 bases). The CDR3 runs 17 residues. V dropped 0 bases and J dropped 5 bases, with 17 bases sitting between them. Germline V gives CDR1 LGHDT, CDR2 YNNKEL (reference sequence). The CDR3 region is CASSQERTRWSDQPQHF. In DNA, the CDR3 is TGTGCCAGCAGCCAAGAAAGGACACGGTGGAGCGATCAGCCCCAGCATTTT.

This clonotype was counted many times. Compared with germline, one end of the junction differs, possibly owing to a read error. This chain uses TRBV12-3 or TRBV12-4 with TRBJ1-5; D perhaps matches TRBD1 (6 bases). The CDR3 runs to 15 residues. CDR3 in DNA: TGTGCCAGCAGTCCGACTCCGGGGGGCAACCAGCCCCAGCATTTT. This codes for CASSPTPGGNQPQHF.

This clonotype was counted many times. CDR3 nucleotide sequence: TGCAGTGCTTCTTCACCCGCAGGGTGGTACGAGCAGTACTTC. This gives the protein CSASSPAGWYEQYF. The rearrangement links TRBV20-1 to TRBJ2-7; D might be TRBD1 (5 bases). With 5 bases removed from V and 4 bases from J, the gap between germline ends came to 18 bases. The CDR3 runs 14 residues. In germline, CDR1 is DFQATT, CDR2 SNEGSKA (reference sequence).

As to this clonotype: A much larger clone differs by one base, so this may be a read error. The genes are TRBV11-2 and TRBJ2-7; D unclear. The germline V gene encodes CDR1 SGHAT and CDR2 FQNNGV. The CDR3 has 14 residues. Trimming took 3 bases from V and 0 from J, leaving 9 bases between them. The CDR3 nucleotides are TGTGCCAGCAGCTTGTGGCTCAACTCCTACGAGCAGTACGTC. Translating it yields CASSLWLNSYEQYV.

This clonotype was detected many times. V and J are TRBV6-5 and TRBJ1-1, with TRBD1 matching 10 bases. The CDR3 contains 14 residues. The germline gives CDR1 MNHEY, CDR2 SVGAGI. With 5 bases clipped from V and 5 bases from J, the junction kept 5 bases outside the gene matches. The CDR3 reads CASSRLGQGTEAFF. The CDR3 DNA reads as TGTGCCAGCAGTCGGTTGGGACAGGGGACTGAAGCTTTCTTT.

The CDR3 bases are TGTGCTGAAGGCTCCACAACGACCTCCCAAGACGAGCAGTACTTC. It encodes CAEGSTTTSQDEQYF. V gene TRBV6-9 combines with J gene TRBJ2-7; D ambiguous. Germline V CDR1 and CDR2: MNHGY, SVAAGI. CDR3 size: 15 residues.

In its sample, this clonotype was seen many times. The chain combines TRBV29-1 with TRBJ2-7; D possibly corresponds to TRBD1 (6 bases). With 4 bases removed from V and 3 bases from J, the gap between germline ends came to 13 bases. Per germline, CDR1 SQVTM and CDR2 ANQGSEA. CDR3 size: 13 residues. The CDR3 region has the DNA TGCAGCGTTGGACAGGACCCTAGCTACGAGCAGTACTTC. Translated: CSVGQDPSYEQYF.

The genes are TRBV6-4 and TRBJ1-2, with 7 bases identical to TRBD1. Germline CDR1 is MRHNA and CDR2 is SNTAGT. Trimming cost V 0 bases and J 6 bases; bases outside gene matches: 7. This CDR3 has 15 residues. The CDR3 bases are TGTGCCAGCAGTGACTCGGAGGGGGCTCTCCATGGCTACACCTTC. This encodes CASSDSEGALHGYTF.

This clonotype has ten or more counts. CDR3 sequence: CASRPGTAGQPQHF. CDR3 coding DNA: TGTGCCAGCAGACCCGGGACAGCAGGCCAGCCCCAGCATTTT. The rearrangement joins TRBV6-1 to TRBJ1-5, with 7 nucleotides matching TRBD1. Germline V gene data show CDR1 as MNHNS and CDR2 as SASEGT. V lost 6 bases to trimming and J lost 7 bases; unmatched junction nucleotides: 9. This CDR3 has 14 amino acids.

The chain is built from TRBV10-3 and TRBJ1-2, with D possibly matching TRBD1 (6 bases). In germline, CDR1 is ENHRY, CDR2 SYGVKD. V was clipped by 6 bases and J by 5 bases, with 16 bases between them. The CDR3 is 14 residues long. The CDR3 sequence: CAIRDEQGAYGYTF. The DNA for the CDR3 is TGTGCCATCAGGGACGAACAGGGAGCTTATGGCTACACCTTC.

The chain combines TRBV6-1 with TRBJ2-7; D is perhaps TRBD1 or TRBD2 (5 bases each). V was clipped by 7 bases and J by 8 bases, with 18 bases between them. The CDR3 covers 13 residues. Germline V gene lookup returns CDR1 MNHNS and CDR2 SASEGT. In nucleotides, the CDR3 is TGTGCCAGCATTAGAAGGGACGGGGCTAAGCAGTACTTC. Translating it yields CASIRRDGAKQYF.

This clonotype was recorded a few times. V gene TRBV20-1 combines with J gene TRBJ2-7; 8 nucleotides match TRBD2. Germline V gives CDR1 DFQATT, CDR2 SNEGSKA (reference sequence). This CDR3 contains 15 residues. Trimming at V came to 4 bases and at J to 0 bases, leaving 8 bases not matched to a gene. The CDR3 spells CSATGGAWSSYEQYF. Written as DNA, the CDR3 is TGCAGTGCTACGGGGGGGGCTTGGTCCTCCTACGAGCAGTACTTC.

There are many counts of this clonotype. The chain couples TRBV28 to TRBJ2-5, with 10 positions matching TRBD1. V lost 2 bases, J lost 3 bases, and 3 bases stayed unmatched. The CDR3 contains 15 residues. Germline CDR1 is MDHEN and CDR2 is SYDVKM. CDR3 amino acids: CASSLAGTGEETQYF. CDR3 nucleotide sequence: TGTGCCAGCAGTTTAGCCGGGACAGGGGAAGAGACCCAGTACTTC.

Concerning this clonotype: A much larger clone differs by one base, so this may be a read error. This sequence joins TRBV27 and TRBJ1-5, with a weak D call TRBD1 (6 bases). Trimming cost V 6 bases and J 7 bases, with 13 bases left between them. Looked up from germline, CDR1 is MNHEY and CDR2 is SMNVEV (reference sequence). The CDR3 is made up of 13 amino acids. In nucleotides, the CDR3 is TGTGCCAGCAGGGATACAGGGTCCCAGCCCCAGCATTTT. It encodes CASRDTGSQPQHF.

V is TRBV20-1 and J is TRBJ2-5, with D tentatively TRBD1 (6 bases). The CDR3 is 15 residues long. Germline V gene lookup returns CDR1 DFQATT and CDR2 SNEGSKA (reference sequence). The V and J ends lost 0 bases and 5 bases respectively, with 16 bases between them. The chain's CDR3 is CSARDQTGLKETQYF. CDR3 DNA sequence: TGCAGTGCTAGAGACCAAACAGGGTTAAAGGAGACCCAGTACTTC.

This clonotype was recorded at least ten times. Here the CDR3 reads CSAGDRGWLNTEAFF. The CDR3 DNA sequence: TGCAGTGCTGGGGACAGGGGTTGGCTGAACACTGAAGCTTTCTTT. This rearrangement joins TRBV20-1 to TRBJ1-1; 10 positions agree with TRBD1. The CDR3 has 15 amino acids. With V trimmed by 5 bases and J by 0 bases, 6 bases remained unmatched. Germline assignment: CDR1 DFQATT and CDR2 SNEGSKA (reference sequence).

The chain couples TRBV2 to TRBJ1-5; 10 bases match TRBD1. V gave up 6 bases and J gave up 2 bases; unmatched junction bases: 4. The CDR3 is 15 amino acids. The germline V gene encodes CDR1 SNHLY and CDR2 FYNNEI. CDR3 sequence: CASRLGQGGNQPQHF. The CDR3 DNA reads TGTGCCAGCAGATTAGGACAGGGGGGCAATCAGCCCCAGCATTTT.

CDR3 in amino acids: CASSIRGQPNTEAFF. The CDR3 DNA sequence: TGTGCCAGCAGCATCCGAGGACAGCCGAACACTGAAGCTTTCTTT. This rearrangement joins TRBV3-1 to TRBJ1-1; possible D gene TRBD1, 6 bases. Germline V gene sequence: CDR1 LGHDT, CDR2 YNNKEL (reference sequence). Deletions cut 5 bases from V and 1 base from J, with 14 bases between. CDR3 length: 15 amino acids. The variable domain in full, with the rest retrieved from reference TRBV3-1 and TRBJ1-1, is DTAVSQTPKYLVTQMGNDKSIKCEQNLGHDTMYWYKQDSKKFLKIMFSYNNKELIINETVPNRFSPKSPDKAHLNLHINSLELGDSAVYFCASSIRGQPNTEAFFGQGTRLTVV.

The rearrangement links TRBV5-4 to TRBJ2-5, with 10 positions matching TRBD2. The CDR3 sequence is 18 residues long. From germline, CDR1 is SGHNT and CDR2 YYREEE (reference sequence). Germline trimming cut 0 bases from V and 5 bases from J; bases unmatched to any gene: 13. The CDR3 DNA reads TGTGCCAGCAGCTTGGGCTTAAAGCGGGGGGGCGTAAGGGAGACCCAGTACTTC. Translation: CASSLGLKRGGVRETQYF.

This clonotype was observed at least ten times. J is TRBJ1-2 and V is TRBV25-1; 8 nucleotides agree with TRBD1. Germline V gene data show CDR1 as MGHDK and CDR2 as SYGVNS. V lost 6 bases, J lost 0 bases, and 3 bases stayed unmatched. This CDR3 comprises 14 residues. Here the CDR3 DNA reads TGTGCCAGCAGCTGGACAGGGACTAACTATGGCTACACCTTC. Translation: CASSWTGTNYGYTF.